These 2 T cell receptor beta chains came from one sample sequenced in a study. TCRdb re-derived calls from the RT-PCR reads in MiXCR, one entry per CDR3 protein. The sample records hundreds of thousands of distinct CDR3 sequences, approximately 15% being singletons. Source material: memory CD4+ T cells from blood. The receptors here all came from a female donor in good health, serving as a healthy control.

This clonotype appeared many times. This CDR3 reads CASKGTGANVLTF. The DNA of the CDR3 is TGTGCCAGCAAGGGTACTGGGGCCAACGTCCTGACTTTC. The rearrangement joins TRBV6-5 to TRBJ2-6; D is unresolved. Germline CDR1 reads MNHEY; CDR2 reads SVGAGI. Trimming removed 7 bases at V and 2 bases at J, with 6 bases between. This CDR3 is 13 amino acids long.

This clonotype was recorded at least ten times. The CDR3 bases are TGTGCCAGCACCCTGGCCGGGACAGCCTACAATGAGCAGTTCTTC. Its translation: CASTLAGTAYNEQFF. The V and J genes are TRBV6-2 or TRBV6-3 and TRBJ2-1; 7 nucleotides agree with TRBD1. This CDR3 has 15 amino acids. V lost 7 bases and J lost 2; bases outside the gene matches: 8. The germline V gene encodes CDR1 MNHEY and CDR2 SVGEGT.